Listed below are T cell receptor beta chains from one sample, sequenced in a study of blood T cell repertoires in COVID-19. Repertoires were generated with immunoSEQ multiplex PCR, while TCRdb's copy carries only in-frame clones and drops some. The repertoire holds around 120,000 clones, with more than 60% as singletons. Sample: peripheral blood. The source is a woman between 65 and 79 years old with acute or convalescent COVID-19. CDR3s include the opening cysteine and the closing phenylalanine or tryptophan. A D gene is named only where the DNA matches it firmly. The size of a clone is reported for some rows only, either as once, few or many, or as a class for expanded clones.

d_call j_call v_call clone_size cdr3_nt cdr3_aa
TRBD1 TRBJ1-4 TRBV6-5 NA TGTGCCACCCGACAGGGAGTCGATGAAAAACTGTTTTTT CATRQGVDEKLFF
NA TRBJ2-5 TRBV12-3/TRBV12-4 NA TGTGCCAGCACCTCAGCGGACGGGACACAGTACTTC CASTSADGTQYF
TRBD2 TRBJ2-7 TRBV29-1 NA TGCAGCGTTCGCCGGGGGGACTCCTACGAGCAGTACTTC CSVRRGDSYEQYF
NA TRBJ2-5 TRBV9 NA TGTGCCAGCAGCGTAGGGGGAGGGGGCCAAGAGACCCAGTACTTC CASSVGGGGQETQYF
NA TRBJ2-1 TRBV5-1 few TGCGCCAGCAGCTTGGGGTTATACGAGAGCTCCTACAATGAGCAGTTCTTC CASSLGLYESSYNEQFF
TRBD1 TRBJ1-2 TRBV6-1 NA TGTGCCAGCAGTGAGCCCGGGACAGGACTTAACTATGGCTACACCTTC CASSEPGTGLNYGYTF
TRBD1 TRBJ2-7 TRBV19 NA TGTGCCAGTAGTATAGCCCTGACAGGGGGGTCCTACGAGCAGTACTTC CASSIALTGGSYEQYF
TRBD1 TRBJ1-3 TRBV19 NA TGTGCCAGTAGTATTCCACAGGGGGTAAACACCATATATTTT CASSIPQGVNTIYF
NA TRBJ2-7 TRBV10-3 NA TGTGCCATCAGCGGACAGGAGGGCTACGAGCAGTACTTC CAISGQEGYEQYF
NA TRBJ1-3 TRBV18 NA TGTGCCAGCTCACCACTTGACAGAGGAAACACCATATATTTT CASSPLDRGNTIYF
TRBD2 TRBJ2-3 TRBV10-3 NA TGTGCCATCAGTCGCGGACTAGCGGGATTAAGTTCTAGCACAGATACGCAGTATTTT CAISRGLAGLSSSTDTQYF
NA TRBJ1-1 TRBV6-1 NA TGTGCCAGCAGTACATACAGGGTTCACACTGAAGCTTTCTTT CASSTYRVHTEAFF
NA TRBJ1-5 TRBV5-8 NA TGTGCCAGCAGCTTGGATCTGTGGCCCCAGCATTTT CASSLDLWPQHF
NA TRBJ2-5 TRBV18 NA TGTGCCAGCTCGTCGGAAAATGGAGGGACCCAGTACTTC CASSSENGGTQYF
TRBD1 TRBJ1-2 TRBV5-1 NA TGCGCCAGCAGCTTATGGACAGGGGGTGGCTACACCTTC CASSLWTGGGYTF
NA TRBJ1-1 TRBV7-9 NA TGTGCCAGCAGCTTAGCGAGCCGTCCGACTGAAGCTTTCTTT CASSLASRPTEAFF
TRBD2 TRBJ2-2 TRBV7-2 NA TGTGCCAGCAGCTTAAGGGGGGGACTAGCGGACCACACCGGGGAGCTGTTTTTT CASSLRGGLADHTGELFF
TRBD1 TRBJ1-1 TRBV12-5 NA TGTGCTAGTGGTTTGGACGGACAGGGGCCCACTGAAGCTTTCTTT CASGLDGQGPTEAFF
NA TRBJ2-2 TRBV5-5 few TGTGCCAGCAGCTTGGACGGGACACTCACCGGGGAGCTGTTTTTT CASSLDGTLTGELFF
TRBD2 TRBJ2-2 TRBV5-5 few TGTGCCAGCAGCTTGAGACTAGCGGGTCCAGGCGGGGAGCTGTTTTTT CASSLRLAGPGGELFF
NA TRBJ1-2 TRBV5-4 few TGTGCCAGCAGCTTAACAGGGAAAAATAACTATGGCTACACCTTC CASSLTGKNNYGYTF
NA TRBJ2-2 TRBV28 NA TGTGCCAGCAGTTTAGCTAGCAGTTACACCGGGGAGCTGTTTTTT CASSLASSYTGELFF
NA TRBJ1-5 TRBV28 few TGTGCCAGCAGTTCACCCCCCGGACACCAAGAGCATAGCAATCAGCCCCAGCATTTT CASSSPPGHQEHSNQPQHF
TRBD2 TRBJ2-5 TRBV10-3 NA TGTGCCATCAGTGAGTCTCTTGGGACTAGCGTGAGGAAAGAGACCCAGTACTTC CAISESLGTSVRKETQYF
NA TRBJ2-7 TRBV5-1 NA TGCGCCAGCAGCTTGGGGGTGACAGCATACGAGCAGTACTTC CASSLGVTAYEQYF
TRBD1 TRBJ1-2 TRBV10-3 NA TGTGCCATCAGCAGTCGGGACAGGGACGGCGGGGGCTACACCTTC CAISSRDRDGGGYTF
NA TRBJ1-3 TRBV16 NA TGTGCCAGCAGCCAATCACGCACAGGGCTCGGAAACACCATATATTTT CASSQSRTGLGNTIYF
TRBD1 TRBJ1-1 TRBV12-3/TRBV12-4 NA TGTGCCAGCAGCACAGGGGCGCACACTGAAGCTTTCTTT CASSTGAHTEAFF
NA TRBJ1-1 TRBV10-3 NA TGTGCCATCATGGGGGGAATTGGGAACACTGAAGCTTTCTTT CAIMGGIGNTEAFF
NA TRBJ1-2 TRBV9 NA TGTGCCAGCAGCGTAGACACCAACTATGGCTACACCTTC CASSVDTNYGYTF
TRBD1 TRBJ1-2 TRBV27 NA TGTGCCAGCAGTCCCCAACCAGGGGGTGGGAACTATGGCTACACCTTC CASSPQPGGGNYGYTF
TRBD1 TRBJ1-5 TRBV27 NA TGTGCCAGCAGTCCCCGGACAGGAGTCGACAATCAGCCCCAGCATTTT CASSPRTGVDNQPQHF
NA TRBJ1-5 TRBV28 NA TGTGCCAGCTATTCACCCGGGAGGGGAAGGTTCCAGCCCCAGCATTTT CASYSPGRGRFQPQHF
NA TRBJ1-1 TRBV11-2 NA TGTGCCAGCAGCTTCGGACGGGGGAGGGCTTTCTTT CASSFGRGRAFF
TRBD1 TRBJ1-5 TRBV28 NA TGTGCCAGCAGCCTTGGACAGGGGTTTCGTCAGCCCCAGCATTTT CASSLGQGFRQPQHF
NA TRBJ1-5 TRBV19 NA TGTGCCAGTAGTAAAGGTAGGGGCGGCAATCAGCCCCAGCATTTT CASSKGRGGNQPQHF
NA TRBJ2-7 TRBV18 NA TGTGCCAGCTCACCAAGAAGGGGTTACGAGCAGTACTTC CASSPRRGYEQYF
TRBD2 TRBJ2-2 TRBV7-9 few TGTGCCGCCGGGTCAGCGGGAGTCGACACCGGGGAGCTGTTTTTT CAAGSAGVDTGELFF
NA TRBJ2-7 TRBV24-1 NA TGTGCCACCAGTGACCTCTACGAGCAGTACTTC CATSDLYEQYF
NA TRBJ2-1 TRBV12-3/TRBV12-4 NA TGTGCCAGCAGTTTGAGCAATGATGAGCAGTTCTTC CASSLSNDEQFF
TRBD1 TRBJ1-2 TRBV9 NA TGTGCCAGCAGCGCGGGGACAGGGGGCAGCTATGGCTACACCTTC CASSAGTGGSYGYTF
NA TRBJ1-5 TRBV30 NA TGTGCCTGGAGTAGGACAGTGGATCAGCCCCAGCATTTT CAWSRTVDQPQHF
TRBD1 TRBJ1-4 TRBV27 NA TGTGCCAGCAGTTTATGGGGACAGGGAGATGAAAAACTGTTTTTT CASSLWGQGDEKLFF
NA TRBJ1-3 TRBV4-3 few TGCGCCAGCAGCCAAGATGCGGCAGGGGCTGGAAACACCATATATTTT CASSQDAAGAGNTIYF
TRBD1 TRBJ1-2 TRBV5-6 few TGTGCCAGCAGCTTGGAGACAGGGGCTGGAAGTCACTATGGCTACACCTTC CASSLETGAGSHYGYTF
TRBD1 TRBJ1-1 TRBV10-1 NA TGCGCCAGCAGTGAGTCGACAGGGGGTTGGACTGAAGCTTTCTTT CASSESTGGWTEAFF
NA TRBJ1-2 TRBV28 NA TGTGCCAGCAGTTACATAGGGGGTGGCTATGGCTACACCTTC CASSYIGGGYGYTF
TRBD1 TRBJ2-4 TRBV10-1 NA TGCGCCAGCAGTCCCGGGACAGGGGGAAACATTCAGTACTTC CASSPGTGGNIQYF
NA TRBJ1-1 TRBV12-3/TRBV12-4 NA TGTGCCAGCAGTTTAGCTGCCGGGCGGGGAGCTTTCTTT CASSLAAGRGAFF
NA TRBJ2-5 TRBV5-6 NA TGTGCCAGCAGCTTGGGTAGCGGCCAAGAGACCCAGTACTTC CASSLGSGQETQYF
TRBD2 TRBJ2-1 TRBV19 many TGTGCCAGTAGTAGCGGGAGCGGGTACAATGAGCAGTTCTTC CASSSGSGYNEQFF
TRBD2 TRBJ2-1 TRBV14 NA TGTGCCAGCAGCCCGTACCTAGGACTAGCGGGATCCAATGAGCAGTTCTTC CASSPYLGLAGSNEQFF
TRBD1 TRBJ2-7 TRBV5-1 NA TGCGCCAGCAGCGTGGGACAGGCCTACGAGCAGTACTTC CASSVGQAYEQYF
NA TRBJ2-3 TRBV7-9 NA TGTGCCAGCAGCTTAGTGACAGGGAGGTCGGATACGCAGTATTTT CASSLVTGRSDTQYF
TRBD1 TRBJ1-6 TRBV28 NA TGTGCCAGCAGTGTCCCAGGGGGTGTGAGCTCCTATAATTCACCCCTCCACTTT CASSVPGGVSSYNSPLHF